This TCR beta chain stems from a study of blood T cell repertoires in COVID-19. Across the whole study: COVID-19 samples from acute and convalescent phases originated in the United States, Italy and Spain.

The germline V and J ends were trimmed by 1 base and 5 bases, with 12 bases remaining between them. The CDR3 has 14 residues. The germline CDR1 and CDR2 sequences are SGHVS and FQNEAQ. Authors' processing steps: Quantification of nucleated cells was approximated via reference gene primer amplification. This table comes from immunoSEQ multiplex PCR, and its TCRdb copy is limited to in-frame clones, with some not included. That table gives V, J and clone size, and the DNA gave D and trimming. The sample holds about 280,000 clones, around 88% seen once. V and J are TRBV7-8 and TRBJ2-7, with D possibly being TRBD2 (6 bases). Specimen: peripheral blood. This receptor was obtained from a man aged 35 to 55 with acute or convalescent COVID-19. CDR3 DNA sequence: TGTGCCAGCAGCTTAGACCGGGGGACCCACGAGCAGTACTTC. As protein: CASSLDRGTHEQYF.